This TCR beta chain was profiled in a study of beta chain features in type 1 diabetes. V gave up 11 bases and J gave up 8 bases, with 21 bases separating them. Per the germline V gene, CDR1 is ENHRY and CDR2 is SYGVKD. The CDR3 covers 13 residues. Concerning this clone: Its antigen is still unknown.

The entirety of the isolated RNA underwent reverse transcription, so expressed TCRB transcripts were sequenced. Produced via immunoSEQ multiplex PCR; TCRdb's table is partial and in-frame only. The sample gives almost 350,000 clones, 9.3% of which show up once; about 1% is in the top ten. Findings and caveats of the study: In all four CD4+ subsets, TCRB CDR3 length was significantly, moderately reduced in type 1 diabetes.

The origin of this receptor is a man aged 25 to 40 with type 1 diabetes. This chain uses TRBV10-3 with TRBJ1-2, with D perhaps matching TRBD1 (5 bases). The sample taken for sequencing was central memory CD4+ T cells from blood. CDR3 coding DNA: TGTGCCTCACAAATTGCAGGGACCGTAGGCTACACCTTC. The encoded protein is CASQIAGTVGYTF.